The next 20 T cell receptor beta chains were all read from a single sample in a study of regulatory and conventional T cells in RAG deficiency. This table comes from immunoSEQ multiplex PCR, and its TCRdb copy is limited to in-frame clones, with some not included. The sample holds roughly 28,000 clones, more than 90% seen once. Blood CD4+ CD25-low CD127-high conventional T cells supplied the genomic DNA template. These data were likewise used in another study, on regulatory T cells. This second study notes: Primers: 52 TRBV forward and 13 TRBJ reverse.

Specimen: CD25- CD4+ T cells sorted from blood. The source is a human donor in good health.

With respect to this clone: The sample has other DNA sequences that encode this CDR3 too. The chain recombines TRBV28 with TRBJ1-6; D perhaps matches TRBD1 (5 bases). In germline, CDR1 is MDHEN, CDR2 SYDVKM. The CDR3 is 13 amino acids. The CDR3 spells CALQARVNSPLHF. The CDR3 coding sequence is TGTGCACTACAGGCTCGGGTTAATTCACCCCTCCACTTT.

This chain's CDR3 is CASSPDSPNEKLFF. CDR3 DNA: TGTGCCAGCAGTCCGGACTCGCCTAATGAAAAACTGTTTTTT. The rearrangement uses TRBV5-4 and TRBJ1-4; D is uncertain. This CDR3 is 14 amino acids long. The germline gives CDR1 SGHNT, CDR2 YYREEE (reference sequence). Trimming removed 5 bases from V and 3 bases from J, with 11 bases in between.

V gene TRBV25-1 combines with J gene TRBJ1-4; the D gene is possibly TRBD1 (5 bases). This CDR3 contains 14 residues. V lost 1 base, J lost 8 bases, and 11 bases lay in between. Looked up from germline, CDR1 is MGHDK and CDR2 is SYGVNS. The CDR3 region has the DNA TGTGCCAGCAGTGAATTTACAGGTGGCGAAAAACTGTTTTTT. Its protein is CASSEFTGGEKLFF.

The chain joins TRBV30 to TRBJ2-5, with 7 bases that match TRBD1. Germline V lookup: CDR1 GTSNPN, CDR2 SVGIG (reference sequence). The length of the CDR3 is 14 residues. V trimming: 8 bases; J trimming: 2 bases; junction bases outside the gene matches: 11. The CDR3 region is CAGEQGWGQETQYF. CDR3 in DNA: TGTGCCGGGGAACAGGGGTGGGGGCAAGAGACCCAGTACTTC. The whole variable domain, remainder taken from reference TRBV30 and TRBJ2-5, is SQTIHQWPATLVQPVGSPLSLECTVEGTSNPNLYWYRQAAGRGLQLLFYSVGIGQISSEVPQNLSASRPQDRQFILSSKKLLLSDSGFYLCAGEQGWGQETQYFGPGTRLLVL.

V gene TRBV19 combines with J gene TRBJ1-5, with D perhaps TRBD1 (6 bases). Germline CDR1 LNHDA, CDR2 SQIVND (reference sequence). V was trimmed by 6 bases and J by 2 bases, leaving 20 bases between them. The CDR3 extends over 17 amino acids. The CDR3 loop reads CASRATGKNTGNQPQHF. As DNA, the CDR3 is TGTGCCAGTAGGGCCACAGGGAAAAATACGGGCAATCAGCCCCAGCATTTT.

This sequence joins TRBV2 and TRBJ2-1, with 16 positions matching TRBD2. The germline gives CDR1 SNHLY, CDR2 FYNNEI. CDR3 length equals 16 residues. J gave up 7 bases and V 5 bases, and 5 bases lay outside the gene matches. The CDR3 DNA is TGTGCCAGCAGTCCCGGGACTAGCGGGGGGGCGAATGAGCAGTTCTTC. Translated, it gives CASSPGTSGGANEQFF.

V is TRBV30 and J is TRBJ2-1, with TRBD1 identical over 7 bases. The V segment lost 4 bases and the J segment 2 bases; nucleotides outside the gene matches: 5. Germline CDR1 and CDR2: GTSNPN and SVGIG (reference sequence). The CDR3 spans 14 residues. CDR3 nucleotide sequence: TGTGCCTGGATCCGACAGGGTCCCTACAATGAGCAGTTCTTC. The encoded protein is CAWIRQGPYNEQFF.

The rearrangement links TRBV29-1 to TRBJ2-3; 16 nucleotides match TRBD2. This CDR3 comprises 13 residues. The J segment lost 14 bases and the V segment lost 5 bases, leaving 7 bases of the junction unmatched. Germline V gene sequence: CDR1 SQVTM, CDR2 ANQGSEA. The CDR3 reads CSVRGTSGGAWYF. The CDR3 DNA follows: TGCAGCGTTCGAGGGACTAGCGGGGGGGCGTGGTATTTT.

The chain links TRBV2 to TRBJ2-2; 8 bases are a match to TRBD1. V dropped 5 bases and J dropped 0; count of bases not matched to a gene: 5. Germline CDR1 is SNHLY and CDR2 is FYNNEI. The CDR3 totals 16 residues. CDR3 bases: TGTGCCAGCAGTAATCCGGGACAGGCGAACACCGGGGAGCTGTTTTTT. Translated: CASSNPGQANTGELFF.

The genes are TRBV5-5 and TRBJ2-5; 9 bases line up with TRBD1. The J call may be in error: the DNA end matches TRBJ2-7 better. In germline, CDR1 is SGHKS, CDR2 YYEKEE (reference sequence). This CDR3 is 15 amino acids long. This CDR3 is CASSAGTGLGYEQYF. Written as DNA, the CDR3 is TGTGCCAGCAGCGCCGGGACAGGGTTGGGCTACGAGCAGTACTTC.

The chain couples TRBV4-1 to TRBJ1-6; D perhaps matches TRBD1 (5 bases). V was trimmed by 4 bases and J by 9 bases, leaving 19 bases between them. In germline, CDR1 is MGHRA, CDR2 YSYEKL. The CDR3 consists of 16 residues. CDR3 region: CASSLGPQGLASPLHF. DNA for the CDR3: TGCGCCAGCAGCCTTGGCCCGCAGGGTCTCGCTTCACCCCTCCACTTT.

This rearrangement joins TRBV2 to TRBJ1-2; D is possibly TRBD1 (6 bases). This CDR3 contains 12 residues. The germline CDR1 and CDR2 sequences are SNHLY and FYNNEI. Trimming took 8 bases from V and 4 from J, leaving 11 bases between them. CDR3 protein: CASGGHRYGYTF. CDR3 coding DNA: TGTGCCAGCGGGGGACACCGCTATGGCTACACCTTC. Together with reference TRBV2 and TRBJ1-2, the CDR3 gives the full variable domain: EPEVTQTPSHQVTQMGQEVILRCVPISNHLYFYWYRQILGQKVEFLVSFYNNEISEKSEIFDDQFSVERPDGSNFTLKIRSTKLEDSAMYFCASGGHRYGYTFGSGTRLTVV.

The chain is built from TRBV5-1 and TRBJ2-3; D unclear. CDR1 is SGHRS and CDR2 is YFSETQ in the germline V gene. The V and J ends lost 4 bases and 1 base respectively, with 7 bases between them. The CDR3 has 13 residues. CDR3: CASSRFGTDTQYF. CDR3 sequence (DNA): TGCGCCAGCAGCCGTTTCGGCACAGATACGCAGTATTTT.

DNA for the CDR3: TGTGCCAGCAGTAATACCAGGGTTGCAGATACGCAGTATTTT. Amino acids: CASSNTRVADTQYF. V usage is TRBV14 and J usage is TRBJ2-3; the D gene is possibly TRBD1 (5 bases). The V end was cut by 6 bases, the J end by 4 bases, with 14 bases between. This CDR3 spans 14 amino acids. CDR1 and CDR2 from the germline V gene are SGHDN and FVKESK.

This chain joins TRBV5-1 and TRBJ2-7; TRBD1 matches at 9 bases. The CDR3 sequence is 15 residues long. Germline CDR1 reads SGHRS; CDR2 reads YFSETQ. V shed 4 bases, J shed 3 bases, and the junction held 8 bases outside the gene matches. The CDR3 here is CASSPGQGRFYEQYF. In DNA, the CDR3 is TGCGCCAGCAGCCCCGGACAGGGGAGGTTCTACGAGCAGTACTTC.

This chain uses TRBV11-1 with TRBJ1-5, with 7 bases matching TRBD1. Germline assignment: CDR1 SGHAT and CDR2 FQDESV (reference sequence). The CDR3 is 17 residues long. V trimming: 6 bases; J trimming: 0 bases; junction bases outside the gene matches: 11. In nucleotides, the CDR3 is TGTGCCAGCAGGTCGTGGTGGGACAGTCTTAGCAATCAGCCCCAGCATTTT. Protein product: CASRSWWDSLSNQPQHF.

The chain is built from TRBV9 and TRBJ1-2; perhaps TRBD1 as D (6 bases). The CDR3 sequence is 13 residues long. Germline-derived CDR1 and CDR2 are SGDLS and YYNGEE. V was pared by 3 bases and J by 7 bases, with 13 bases between. CDR3 coding DNA: TGTGCCAGCAGCGGCGACAGGAACCCTGGCTACACCTTC. Translated: CASSGDRNPGYTF. The whole variable domain, remainder taken from reference TRBV9 and TRBJ1-2, is DSGVTQTPKHLITATGQRVTLRCSPRSGDLSVYWYQQSLDQGLQFLIQYYNGEERAKGNILERFSAQQFPDLHSELNLSSLELGDSALYFCASSGDRNPGYTFGSGTRLTVV.

The genes are TRBV9 and TRBJ1-1, with a tentative D call TRBD1 (6 bases). CDR1 and CDR2 from the germline V gene are SGDLS and YYNGEE. V shed 0 bases and J shed 6 bases, with 12 bases lying between them. The CDR3 loop spans 14 amino acids. The CDR3 reads CASSVAGGGAEAFF. The DNA for the CDR3 is TGTGCCAGCAGCGTAGCCGGGGGGGGCGCTGAAGCTTTCTTT.

The CDR3 DNA is TGTGCCAGCAGCCAACCGCGGGGGGCCTCCTACAATGAGCAGTTCTTC. Amino acid sequence: CASSQPRGASYNEQFF. The rearrangement joins TRBV7-8 to TRBJ2-1; the match to TRBD2 covers 8 bases. The V segment lost 5 bases and the J segment 0 bases; nucleotides outside the gene matches: 6. The V gene's germline CDR1 is SGHVS and CDR2 FQNEAQ. This CDR3 region has 16 residues.

This chain uses TRBV5-1 with TRBJ2-3; TRBD1 aligns across 8 bases. V lost 4 bases, J lost 4 bases, and 8 bases stayed unmatched. Germline V CDR1 and CDR2: SGHRS, YFSETQ. The CDR3 totals 15 residues. CDR3 DNA sequence: TGCGCCAGCAGCCCAGGGGGCGCGGGACCAGATACGCAGTATTTT. Its translation: CASSPGGAGPDTQYF.